The 20 T cell receptor beta chains in this list originate from one sample, sequenced in a study of blood T cell repertoires in COVID-19. Generated by immunoSEQ multiplex PCR, the TCRdb table keeps only in-frame clones and is missing some. This sample has just over 300,000 clones, with 80% to 90% found just once. Sequences were obtained from PBMCs or T cells enriched from blood (not recorded which). These receptors all come from a man younger than 40 who had recovered from COVID-19.

V is TRBV2 and J is TRBJ1-2, with TRBD1 matching over 7 bases. CDR3 length: 12 residues. The junction had 2 bases not matched to a gene; V was cut back by 4 bases and J by 6 bases. The germline gives CDR1 SNHLY, CDR2 FYNNEI. The CDR3 sequence is CASSGDSHGYTF. The CDR3 DNA reads as TGTGCCAGCAGTGGGGACAGCCATGGCTACACCTTC.

The chain couples TRBV10-3 to TRBJ1-2; possibly TRBD1 for D (6 bases). V shed 6 bases and J shed 0 bases, with 8 bases lying between them. The CDR3 consists of 13 residues. In germline, CDR1 is ENHRY, CDR2 SYGVKD. CDR3 protein: CAIRDSSNYGYTF. In DNA, the CDR3 is TGTGCCATCAGGGACAGTTCTAACTATGGCTACACCTTC.

The rearrangement joins TRBV21-1 to TRBJ2-7; TRBD2, the table's D call, lacks a check against the DNA. TRBV21-1 is a documented pseudogene. The CDR3 loop spans 19 amino acids. CDR3 protein: CASSILTKGARGEAYEQYF. The CDR3, as DNA: TGTGCCAGCAGCATCCTAACGAAGGGAGCACGGGGTGAGGCCTACGAGCAGTACTTC.

V gene TRBV3-1 (or the pseudogene TRBV3-2) combines with J gene TRBJ1-6; D is uncertain. V shed 4 bases and J shed 7 bases, with 14 bases lying between them. CDR1 and CDR2 (germline): LGHDT, YNNKEL (reference sequence). The CDR3 spans 15 residues. Here the CDR3 reads CASSPGTGLNSPLHF. For the CDR3, the DNA is TGTGCCAGCAGCCCGGGCACGGGGTTGAATTCACCCCTCCACTTT.

The CDR3 sequence is CASRTDSAPNNEQFF. CDR3 nucleotide sequence: TGCGCCAGCAGAACGGACAGCGCGCCCAACAATGAGCAGTTCTTC. The rearrangement joins TRBV5-1 to TRBJ2-1; weak D call: TRBD1 (6 bases). Germline values: CDR1 SGHRS, CDR2 YFSETQ. CDR3 length: 15 amino acids. Deletions cut 5 bases from V and 5 bases from J, with 17 bases between.

This chain joins TRBV6-5 and TRBJ1-5; D may be TRBD1 (5 bases). The germline gives CDR1 MNHEY, CDR2 SVGAGI. V was pared by 1 base and J by 0 bases, with 7 bases between. The CDR3 is made up of 15 amino acids. The CDR3 sequence is CASSYYRNSNQPQHF. The CDR3 DNA is TGTGCCAGCAGTTACTACAGGAATAGCAATCAGCCCCAGCATTTT.

This clone was detected only once. V gene TRBV2 combines with J gene TRBJ2-5; 9 bases are a match to TRBD2. Trimming cost V 7 bases and J 2 bases; bases outside gene matches: 2. Germline V gives CDR1 SNHLY, CDR2 FYNNEI. This CDR3 spans 13 amino acids. The CDR3 region is CASIAGAQETQYF. The DNA for the CDR3 is TGTGCCAGCATAGCGGGGGCACAAGAGACCCAGTACTTC.

This clone came up once. The gene calls are TRBV30 and TRBJ1-5; D may be TRBD1 (6 bases). The germline V and J ends were trimmed by 0 bases and 7 bases, with 10 bases remaining between them. Germline loops: CDR1 GTSNPN, CDR2 SVGIG (reference sequence). This CDR3 spans 13 amino acids. CDR3 DNA sequence: TGTGCCTGGAGTGTGGGGGCTGGGCAGCCCCAGCATTTT. Encoded protein: CAWSVGAGQPQHF.

The chain uses TRBV6-4 and TRBJ2-1; D call uncertain. The CDR3 covers 13 residues. Germline lookup yields CDR1 MRHNA and CDR2 SNTAGT. Trimming left V 4 bases short and J 5 bases short, with 9 bases between. The CDR3 sequence: CASSVHSNNEQFF. CDR3 bases: TGTGCCAGCAGTGTACACAGTAACAATGAGCAGTTCTTC.

The chain has TRBV10-3 and TRBJ2-2; a possible D gene is TRBD1 (5 bases). V was pared by 3 bases and J by 8 bases, with 13 bases between. Germline CDR1 reads ENHRY; CDR2 reads SYGVKD. The CDR3 runs to 14 residues. This CDR3 is CAISDKGWKGELFF. CDR3 nucleotides: TGTGCCATCAGTGATAAGGGGTGGAAGGGGGAGCTGTTTTTT.

V usage is TRBV5-1 and J usage is TRBJ1-4; 7 bases align to TRBD1. With 4 bases clipped from V and 7 bases from J, the junction kept 7 bases outside the gene matches. CDR3 length: 14 residues. The V gene's germline CDR1 is SGHRS and CDR2 YFSETQ. The CDR3 is CASSPRGSGEKLFF. The CDR3 nucleotides are TGCGCCAGCAGCCCCAGGGGGTCCGGTGAAAAACTGTTTTTT.

V and J are TRBV7-9 and TRBJ1-2; D may be TRBD1 (6 bases). Trimming removed 0 bases from V and 2 bases from J, with 16 bases in between. The CDR3 is 17 amino acids. Germline CDR1 SEHNR, CDR2 FQNEAQ (reference sequence). CDR3 nucleotide sequence: TGTGCCAGCAGCTTAGCGGCAGGGGCTCGGTTGAACTATGGCTACACCTTC. Translating it yields CASSLAAGARLNYGYTF. The full variable domain, completed using reference TRBV7-9 and TRBJ1-2, is DTGVSQNPRHKITKRGQNVTFRCDPISEHNRLYWYRQTLGQGPEFLTYFQNEAQLEKSRLLSDRFSAERPKGSFSTLEIQRTEQGDSAMYLCASSLAAGARLNYGYTFGSGTRLTVV.

The genes are TRBV30 and TRBJ1-5; TRBD1 matches 7 bases. The CDR3 runs to 14 residues. V lost 2 bases, J lost 2 bases, and 3 bases stayed unmatched. Germline CDR1 and CDR2: GTSNPN and SVGIG (reference sequence). Here the CDR3 DNA reads TGTGCCTGGAGTCGTGGACAGGGCAATCAGCCCCAGCATTTT. Translation: CAWSRGQGNQPQHF.

The gene calls are TRBV19 and TRBJ1-1; possibly TRBD1 for D (5 bases). The V gene lost 3 bases and the J gene lost 0 bases, with 5 bases spanning the gap. The CDR3 loop spans 13 amino acids. The germline gives CDR1 LNHDA, CDR2 SQIVND (reference sequence). The CDR3 region has the DNA TGTGCCAGTAGTATCAGGGTGAACACTGAAGCTTTCTTT. Amino acids: CASSIRVNTEAFF. The full variable domain, with the rest looked up from reference TRBV19 and TRBJ1-1, is DGGITQSPKYLFRKEGQNVTLSCEQNLNHDAMYWYRQDPGQGLRLIYYSQIVNDFQKGDIAEGYSVSREKKESFPLTVTSAQKNPTAFYLCASSIRVNTEAFFGQGTRLTVV.

The chain joins TRBV18 to TRBJ2-2, with 13 bases aligning to TRBD2. Germline loops: CDR1 KGHSH, CDR2 LQKENI. The CDR3 loop spans 16 amino acids. The V and J ends lost 3 bases and 4 bases, in that order; junction bases with no gene match: 2. The CDR3 DNA sequence: TGTGCCAGCTCACCCTGGACTAGCGGGGGCACCGGGGAGCTGTTTTTT. Its protein product is CASSPWTSGGTGELFF. The variable domain in full, completed from reference TRBV18 and TRBJ2-2, reads NAGVMQNPRHLVRRRGQEARLRCSPMKGHSHVYWYRQLPEEGLKFMVYLQKENIIDESGMPKERFSAEFPKEGPSILRIQQVVRGDSAAYFCASSPWTSGGTGELFFGEGSRLTVL.

This clone was picked up one time. V is TRBV30 and J is TRBJ1-2, with 7 bases matching TRBD1. CDR1 and CDR2 (germline): GTSNPN, SVGIG (reference sequence). The CDR3 loop spans 14 amino acids. With V trimmed by 0 bases and J by 0 bases, 1 base remained unmatched. DNA of the CDR3: TGTGCCTGGAGTGTAGGGACAGCTAACTATGGCTACACCTTC. It translates to CAWSVGTANYGYTF.

The V and J genes are TRBV30 and TRBJ1-1; the D gene is possibly TRBD1 (5 bases). The V end was cut by 6 bases, the J end by 0 bases, with 17 bases between. CDR3 length equals 15 residues. Germline V gene sequence: CDR1 GTSNPN, CDR2 SVGIG (reference sequence). As DNA, the CDR3 is TGTGCCTGTCCACGGGGGAGCAGGATGAACACTGAAGCTTTCTTT. It is translated as CACPRGSRMNTEAFF.

The genes are TRBV28 and TRBJ1-2, with 11 bases matching TRBD1. Trimming removed 6 bases from V and 4 bases from J; junction bases left unmatched: 4. In germline, CDR1 is MDHEN, CDR2 SYDVKM. The CDR3 has 14 residues. This CDR3 reads CASSSGTGGYGYTF. The CDR3 nucleotides are TGTGCCAGCAGCTCCGGGACAGGGGGCTATGGCTACACCTTC.

A single count supports this clone. This rearrangement joins TRBV7-9 to TRBJ2-5, with 8 bases fitting TRBD2. Germline V gene sequence: CDR1 SEHNR, CDR2 FQNEAQ (reference sequence). V trimming: 8 bases; J trimming: 5 bases; junction bases outside the gene matches: 7. This CDR3 has 13 amino acids. The CDR3 DNA reads TGTGCCAGCGGCGCGGGGGGCGAGGAGACCCAGTACTTC. It encodes CASGAGGEETQYF.

The chain uses TRBV2 and TRBJ2-5, with TRBD2 matching over 10 bases. CDR1 is SNHLY, CDR2 FYNNEI, per germline. J gave up 2 bases and V 8 bases, and 14 bases lay outside the gene matches. This CDR3 is 17 amino acids long. The CDR3 loop reads CASSYTGVAGGQETQYF. The CDR3 DNA follows: TGTGCCAGCTCTTATACGGGGGTAGCGGGGGGTCAAGAGACCCAGTACTTC.